This is a list of T cell receptor beta chains from one sample in a study of blood T cell repertoires in COVID-19. The method was immunoSEQ multiplex PCR; TCRdb's version includes in-frame clones alone and lacks a portion of them. The repertoire holds 150,000 to 200,000 clones, with approximately 85% as singletons. Sequenced material: peripheral blood. The receptor source for this set is a woman aged 55-70 years with acute or convalescent COVID-19. Each CDR3 is given with its conserved first and last residue. A D gene is named only where the DNA matches it firmly. A clone size is listed for some rows: how often the clone was seen (once, few, many), or a class if it is expanded.

abundance	j_gene	d_gene	len	v_gene	CDR3nt	CDR3aa
-	TRBJ2-2	TRBD2	17	TRBV4-1	TGCGCCAGCAGCAAAGCGGGAGGGCCGGCTTTACCCGGGGAGCTGTTTTTT	CASSKAGGPALPGELFF
-	TRBJ1-4	TRBD1	16	TRBV2	TGTGCCAGCAGGGGCAGACAGGGGACCCTTAATGAAAAACTGTTTTTT	CASRGRQGTLNEKLFF
-	TRBJ2-2	TRBD2	16	TRBV5-1	TGCGCCAGCAGCCAGAGACTAGCGGGAAACACCGGGGAGCTGTTTTTT	CASSQRLAGNTGELFF
-	TRBJ1-1	-	13	TRBV29-1	TGCAGCGGGATGACAGCCCCGAACACTGAAGCTTTCTTT	CSGMTAPNTEAFF
-	TRBJ2-5	-	14	TRBV7-3	TGTGCCAGCAGCCCAGGCAGGGGTCAAGAGACCCAGTACTTC	CASSPGRGQETQYF
-	TRBJ1-1	TRBD1	14	TRBV9	TGTGCCAGCAGCGTCGACCGGGACAGGGGTGAAGCTTTCTTT	CASSVDRDRGEAFF
once	TRBJ1-3	-	14	TRBV14	TGTGCCAGCAGCCAAGCGCGTCGTGGAAACACCATATATTTT	CASSQARRGNTIYF
once	TRBJ1-6	-	12	TRBV27	TGTGCCAGCAGACAGGGCGGTTCACCCCTCCACTTT	CASRQGGSPLHF
-	TRBJ2-5	-	14	TRBV4-1	TGCGCCAGCAGCCAAGATCCTAGCCAGGAGACCCAGTACTTC	CASSQDPSQETQYF
-	TRBJ1-6	-	17	TRBV27	TGTGCCACCCGGGGGTGGGATTCGAGACAGCCTAATTCACCCCTCCACTTT	CATRGWDSRQPNSPLHF
-	TRBJ2-3	-	18	TRBV3-1/TRBV3-2	TGTGCCAGCAGCCGGCACCAAGGTTTGAGCGGAAACACAGATACGCAGTATTTT	CASSRHQGLSGNTDTQYF
-	TRBJ1-1	-	13	TRBV29-1	TGCAGCGTTGATCGGACAATGAACACTGAAGCTTTCTTT	CSVDRTMNTEAFF
-	TRBJ2-5	-	15	TRBV3-1/TRBV3-2	TGTGCCAGCAGCCAAGGGAGGGCCGCTCGAGAGACCCAGTACTTC	CASSQGRAARETQYF
-	TRBJ2-5	TRBD1	11	TRBV29-1	TGCAGCGTTACAGGGGAAGAGACCCAGTACTTC	CSVTGEETQYF
-	TRBJ2-3	TRBD1	15	TRBV25-1	TGTGCCAGCAGTAGGGGGCTAGCCGGCGCAGATACGCAGTATTTT	CASSRGLAGADTQYF
-	TRBJ2-1	TRBD2	16	TRBV6-2/TRBV6-3	TGTGCCAGCAGTCCCAATCCCGGGACTAACTACAATGAGCAGTTCTTC	CASSPNPGTNYNEQFF
-	TRBJ2-1	-	14	TRBV7-9	TGTGCCAGCAGCTCCAGGACTTCCCATAGCGAGCAGTTCTTC	CASSSRTSHSEQFF
-	TRBJ1-5	-	14	TRBV5-1	TGCGCCAGCACCCAAACGCCAGGGGCAGGGCCCCAGCATTTT	CASTQTPGAGPQHF
-	TRBJ2-5	TRBD1	15	TRBV6-6	TGTGCCAGCAGCCGATACCGGGACAGACAAGAGACCCAGTACTTC	CASSRYRDRQETQYF
-	TRBJ2-1	TRBD2	15	TRBV6-5	TGTGCCAGCAGAGTTAGCGGGGCTTCCTACAATGAGCAGTTCTTC	CASRVSGASYNEQFF
-	TRBJ2-6	TRBD1	19	TRBV6-1	TGTGCCAGCAGTGAGGCGAGACAGGGTGGTGGGTCTGGGGCCAACGTCCTGACTTTC	CASSEARQGGGSGANVLTF
-	TRBJ1-4	-	14	TRBV11-2	TGTGCCAGCAGCTTCGGGGTACCTAATGAAAAACTGTTTTTT	CASSFGVPNEKLFF
few	TRBJ2-6	-	16	TRBV27	TGTGCCAGTTCCCGGGTCTTCCTTTCTGGGGCCAACGTCCTGACTTTC	CASSRVFLSGANVLTF
few	TRBJ2-3	TRBD2	13	TRBV10-1	TGCGCCAGCGGAATGGGAGGGACAGATACGCAGTATTTT	CASGMGGTDTQYF
few	TRBJ1-4	-	15	TRBV24-1	TGTGCCACCAGTGACGCGTTGGGGCCAGGGGAAAAACTGTTTTTT	CATSDALGPGEKLFF
-	TRBJ1-2	-	10	TRBV12-3/TRBV12-4	TGTGCCAGCAGGAATGGCGGCTACACCTTC	CASRNGGYTF
-	TRBJ2-6	TRBD2	18	TRBV28	TGTGCCAGCAAGGGCTCCGGGACTAGTGAGGCTGGGGCCAACGTCCTGACTTTC	CASKGSGTSEAGANVLTF
-	TRBJ2-1	TRBD2	18	TRBV9	TGTGCCAGCAGCACTCGTACTAGCGGGATGAGGCAGTACAATGAGCAGTTCTTC	CASSTRTSGMRQYNEQFF
-	TRBJ2-5	-	11	TRBV24-1	TGTGCCACCGGGACATCGGAGACCCAGTACTTC	CATGTSETQYF
-	TRBJ1-1	-	15	TRBV7-3	TGTGCCAGCAGCTTAAAGGCAGGGGTAAGCACTGAAGCTTTCTTT	CASSLKAGVSTEAFF
few	TRBJ1-1	-	14	TRBV30	TGTGCCTGGAGCAAGGTGACACCTAACACTGAAGCTTTCTTT	CAWSKVTPNTEAFF